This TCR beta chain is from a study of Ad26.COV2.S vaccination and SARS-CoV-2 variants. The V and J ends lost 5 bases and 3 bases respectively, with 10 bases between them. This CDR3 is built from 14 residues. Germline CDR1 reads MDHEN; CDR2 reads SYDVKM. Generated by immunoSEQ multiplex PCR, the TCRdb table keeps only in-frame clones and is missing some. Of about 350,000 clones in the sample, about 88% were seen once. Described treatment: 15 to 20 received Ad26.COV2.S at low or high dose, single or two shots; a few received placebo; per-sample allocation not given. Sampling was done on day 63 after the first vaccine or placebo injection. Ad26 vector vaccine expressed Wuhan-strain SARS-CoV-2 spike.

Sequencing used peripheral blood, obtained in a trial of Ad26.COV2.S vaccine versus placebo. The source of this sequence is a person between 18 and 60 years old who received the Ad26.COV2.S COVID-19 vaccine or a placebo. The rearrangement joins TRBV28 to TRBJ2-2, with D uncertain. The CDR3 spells CASSRLSHTGELFF. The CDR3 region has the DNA TGTGCCAGCAGTCGACTCAGCCACACCGGGGAGCTGTTTTTT.